Below, 30 T cell receptor beta chains from the same sample are listed, as sequenced in a study of cytomegalovirus exposure and HLA in healthy donors. PCR amplification relied on 60 Vbeta primers (plus 13 Jbeta primers). The data were produced by immunoSEQ multiplex PCR, yet TCRdb's version contains in-frame clones alone and is incomplete. Among under 150,000 clones listed, 75% to 85% were seen once. Sequencing used PBMCs. The receptors derive from a man younger than 45 in good health and CMV-seronegative.

This clone was recorded a few times. The CDR3 loop reads CASSWTGVNTEAFF. As DNA, the CDR3 is TGTGCCAGCAGCTGGACGGGGGTGAACACTGAAGCTTTCTTT. This chain links TRBV7-9 with TRBJ1-1; possible D gene TRBD1, 5 bases. In germline, CDR1 is SEHNR, CDR2 FQNEAQ (reference sequence). The CDR3 sequence is 14 residues long. Between the trimmed V and J ends, which lost 4 bases and 0 bases, there was a span of 9 bases.

This chain links TRBV5-1 with TRBJ1-2; 7 nucleotides agree with TRBD1. V dropped 0 bases and J dropped 4; count of bases not matched to a gene: 12. The germline gives CDR1 SGHRS, CDR2 YFSETQ. The CDR3 spans 17 residues. This CDR3 is CASSLGPGLQGIYGYTF. For the CDR3, the DNA is TGCGCCAGCAGCTTGGGGCCCGGATTACAGGGGATCTATGGCTACACCTTC.

The chain uses TRBV30 and TRBJ1-1; 7 bases match TRBD1. The V and J ends lost 5 bases and 4 bases, in that order; junction bases with no gene match: 4. Per the germline V gene, CDR1 is GTSNPN and CDR2 is SVGIG (reference sequence). This CDR3 is 12 amino acids long. The CDR3 here is CAWATGPTEAFF. Written as DNA, the CDR3 is TGTGCCTGGGCGACAGGGCCCACTGAAGCTTTCTTT.

The rearrangement uses TRBV10-2 and TRBJ1-5; 7 positions match TRBD1. Germline V CDR1 and CDR2: WSHSY, SAAADI. V lost 4 bases to trimming and J lost 4 bases; unmatched junction nucleotides: 1. The CDR3 contains 13 residues. Written as DNA, the CDR3 is TGCGCCAGCAGTGTGACAGGGAATCAGCCCCAGCATTTT. Translated: CASSVTGNQPQHF.

The rearrangement joins TRBV19 to TRBJ2-3, with TRBD1 identical over 8 bases. The CDR3 has 15 residues. The V gene's germline CDR1 is LNHDA and CDR2 SQIVND (reference sequence). V trimming: 7 bases; J trimming: 2 bases; junction bases outside the gene matches: 8. In nucleotides, the CDR3 is TGTGCCAGTACGCCATTGGGACAGGACACAGATACGCAGTATTTT. This codes for CASTPLGQDTDTQYF. Combining the CDR3 with reference TRBV19 and TRBJ2-3 gives the whole variable domain DGGITQSPKYLFRKEGQNVTLSCEQNLNHDAMYWYRQDPGQGLRLIYYSQIVNDFQKGDIAEGYSVSREKKESFPLTVTSAQKNPTAFYLCASTPLGQDTDTQYFGPGTRLTVL.

CDR3 residues: CASSPRTSGRIGELFF. As DNA, the CDR3 is TGTGCCAGCAGCCCAAGGACTAGCGGGAGAATCGGGGAGCTGTTTTTT. The chain employs TRBV7-2 and TRBJ2-2; 13 bases line up with TRBD2. Per germline, CDR1 SGHTA and CDR2 FQGNSA. V was pared by 5 bases and J by 7 bases, with 7 bases of the junction left unmatched. This CDR3 has 16 residues.

The CDR3 DNA reads TGCGCCAGCAGCTTGTCCGGGACTTCCTACGAGCAGTACTTC. This gives the protein CASSLSGTSYEQYF. V is TRBV5-1 and J is TRBJ2-7; maybe TRBD2 (6 bases). Germline V CDR1 and CDR2: SGHRS, YFSETQ. The CDR3 contains 14 residues. V was clipped by 1 base and J by 1 base, with 9 bases between them. The whole variable domain, filled in from reference TRBV5-1 and TRBJ2-7, reads KAGVTQTPRYLIKTRGQQVTLSCSPISGHRSVSWYQQTPGQGLQFLFEYFSETQRNKGNFPGRFSGRQFSNSRSEMNVSTLELGDSALYLCASSLSGTSYEQYFGPGTRLTVT.

This clone was seen only once. V and J are TRBV6-5 and TRBJ2-7, with 10 bases matching TRBD2. V shed 5 bases, J shed 4 bases, and the junction held 5 bases outside the gene matches. CDR1 and CDR2 from the germline V gene are MNHEY and SVGAGI. This CDR3 is built from 14 residues. The CDR3: CASSAGTSVYEQYF. CDR3 sequence (DNA): TGTGCCAGCAGTGCCGGGACTAGCGTTTACGAGCAGTACTTC.

The V and J genes are TRBV28 and TRBJ2-7; 9 positions match TRBD2. This CDR3 region has 13 residues. The V gene's germline CDR1 is MDHEN and CDR2 SYDVKM. J gave up 8 bases and V 8 bases, and 10 bases lay outside the gene matches. Here the CDR3 reads CASGAGGVDKQYF. For the CDR3, the DNA is TGTGCCAGCGGAGCGGGAGGAGTGGATAAGCAGTACTTC.

This chain uses TRBV14 with TRBJ1-4, with a weak D call TRBD1 (5 bases). With 0 bases removed from V and 4 bases from J, the gap between germline ends came to 12 bases. The CDR3 consists of 16 residues. Germline assignment: CDR1 SGHDN and CDR2 FVKESK. The CDR3 DNA is TGTGCCAGCAGCCAAGATGCAGGGCTAGGTAATGAAAAACTGTTTTTT. Translating it yields CASSQDAGLGNEKLFF. Looking up the rest from reference TRBV14 and TRBJ1-4 gives the full variable domain: EAGVTQFPSHSVIEKGQTVTLRCDPISGHDNLYWYRRVMGKEIKFLLHFVKESKQDESGMPNNRFLAERTGGTYSTLKVQPAELEDSGVYFCASSQDAGLGNEKLFFGSGTQLSVL.

This clone was seen a handful of times. The chain combines TRBV7-3 with TRBJ2-2; 9 nucleotides match TRBD1. The junction had 7 bases not matched to a gene; V was cut back by 5 bases and J by 3 bases. The CDR3 has 16 residues. Germline CDR1 and CDR2: SGHTA and FQGTGA. As DNA, the CDR3 is TGTGCCAGCAGCGAAACCGGGACAGGGTACACCGGGGAGCTGTTTTTT. Its protein is CASSETGTGYTGELFF.

The CDR3 sequence is CASTPTSGPGGTYNEQFF. Written as DNA, the CDR3 is TGTGCCAGCACCCCTACTAGCGGACCCGGCGGTACCTACAATGAGCAGTTCTTC. The chain links TRBV27 to TRBJ2-1, with TRBD2 matching 8 bases. In germline, CDR1 is MNHEY, CDR2 SMNVEV (reference sequence). V gave up 7 bases and J gave up 2 bases; unmatched junction bases: 16. The CDR3 has 18 amino acids.

The genes are TRBV6-1 and TRBJ2-1; D may be TRBD1 (6 bases). The V gene's germline CDR1 is MNHNS and CDR2 SASEGT. This CDR3 has 15 amino acids. V lost 4 bases and J 0 bases, leaving 10 bases between the germline ends. In DNA form, the CDR3 reads TGTGCCAGCAGTGTTGGGGGCGCCTCCTACAATGAGCAGTTCTTC. Its protein product is CASSVGGASYNEQFF.

This clone came up once. The rearrangement links TRBV28 to TRBJ2-1; 8 bases agree with TRBD2. V lost 3 bases and J lost 10; bases outside the gene matches: 8. Germline lookup yields CDR1 MDHEN and CDR2 SYDVKM. The CDR3 covers 14 residues. CDR3 DNA sequence: TGTGCCAGCAGTTTGGCTAGCGGGTGGAGAGAGCAGTTCTTC. Encoded protein: CASSLASGWREQFF.

The J gene is TRBJ2-2, the V gene TRBV30; 12 bases are a match to TRBD2. Germline V gene lookup returns CDR1 GTSNPN and CDR2 SVGIG (reference sequence). With V trimmed by 7 bases and J by 7 bases, 10 bases remained unmatched. This CDR3 has 15 residues. This CDR3 reads CASSSGRAGFGELFF. The CDR3 region has the DNA TGTGCCTCCTCTAGCGGGAGGGCCGGATTCGGGGAGCTGTTTTTT.

The rearrangement joins TRBV28 to TRBJ2-7; 9 bases are a match to TRBD2. Trimming removed 7 bases from V and 1 base from J; junction bases left unmatched: 5. Germline-derived CDR1 and CDR2 are MDHEN and SYDVKM. The CDR3 has 14 residues. The DNA for the CDR3 is TGTGCCAGCACTCTAGCGGGGACTTCCTACGAGCAGTACTTC. Protein: CASTLAGTSYEQYF.

This clone was detected only a few times. Written as DNA, the CDR3 is TGTGCCAGCAGCCCTGGGGGACAGGGGGCACACGAGCAGTACTTC. Its protein product is CASSPGGQGAHEQYF. The chain uses TRBV5-6 and TRBJ2-7, with 12 nucleotides matching TRBD1. Trimming cost V 4 bases and J 5 bases; bases outside gene matches: 7. This CDR3 is 15 amino acids long. The V gene's germline CDR1 is SGHDT and CDR2 YYEEEE.

The rearrangement joins TRBV6-5 to TRBJ2-7, with TRBD2 matching 10 bases. V gave up 2 bases and J gave up 4 bases; unmatched junction bases: 2. The CDR3 has 14 amino acids. Germline CDR1 reads MNHEY; CDR2 reads SVGAGI. This CDR3 reads CASSYKLAGYEQYF. CDR3 sequence (DNA): TGTGCCAGCAGTTACAAACTAGCGGGGTACGAGCAGTACTTC.

The chain combines TRBV19 with TRBJ1-5; D may be TRBD1 (5 bases). The ends were cut back, 5 bases at V and 6 bases at J, with 17 bases in the middle. The CDR3 is 15 amino acids. In germline, CDR1 is LNHDA, CDR2 SQIVND (reference sequence). The CDR3 sequence: CASSLIQGRSQPQHF. CDR3 bases: TGTGCCAGTAGTCTTATCCAGGGCCGCAGTCAGCCCCAGCATTTT.

The gene calls are TRBV5-3 and TRBJ2-2, with 8 nucleotides matching TRBD2. TRBV5-3 is assigned to the ORF class and has an uncertain function. There are 18 residues in the CDR3. Germline trimming cut 4 bases from V and 1 base from J; bases unmatched to any gene: 12. This chain's CDR3 is CARSEPPGAGGNTGELFF. As DNA, the CDR3 is TGTGCCAGAAGCGAACCGCCTGGGGCGGGAGGGAACACCGGGGAGCTGTTTTTT.

This chain connects TRBV27 to TRBJ1-1, with a possible D match to TRBD1 (6 bases). CDR1 MNHEY and CDR2 SMNVEV come from the germline V gene (reference sequence). The CDR3 has 17 residues. V dropped 5 bases and J dropped 4 bases, with 23 bases sitting between them. The CDR3 sequence: CASSPIYRTGSGTEAFF. DNA for the CDR3: TGTGCCAGCAGTCCCATCTACCGAACAGGGTCTGGCACTGAAGCTTTCTTT.

The chain carries TRBV4-1 and TRBJ2-7, with no clear D. Germline assignment: CDR1 MGHRA and CDR2 YSYEKL. The length of the CDR3 is 14 residues. The ends were cut back, 1 base at V and 0 bases at J, with 7 bases in the middle. The CDR3 nucleotides read TGCGCCAGCAGCCAAGCTAGGAGCTCCTACGAGCAGTACTTC. It codes for CASSQARSSYEQYF.

The rearrangement joins TRBV27 to TRBJ2-5; a weak D match, TRBD2 (5 bases). Per germline, CDR1 MNHEY and CDR2 SMNVEV (reference sequence). The CDR3 sequence is 14 residues long. Trimming cost V 3 bases and J 11 bases, with 19 bases left between them. CDR3 sequence reads: CASSFRLGLREQYF. In DNA, the CDR3 is TGTGCCAGCAGTTTCCGACTGGGTCTGAGGGAGCAGTACTTC.

This clone occurred once. V and J are TRBV7-9 and TRBJ2-2, with 9 bases lining up with TRBD1. Germline CDR1 SEHNR, CDR2 FQNEAQ (reference sequence). V lost 6 bases and J lost 4; bases outside the gene matches: 9. The CDR3 has 16 residues. In DNA, the CDR3 is TGTGCCAGCAGAGAACAGGGGGCGAGAGGCACCGGGGAGCTGTTTTTT. This encodes CASREQGARGTGELFF.

The V gene is TRBV7-9, the J gene TRBJ1-3; 7 positions agree with TRBD1. Germline CDR1 and CDR2: SEHNR and FQNEAQ (reference sequence). This CDR3 comprises 18 residues. J was trimmed by 0 bases and V by 1 base; bases with no gene match: 9. Here the CDR3 reads CASSLVQGLRNSGNTIYF. In DNA, the CDR3 is TGTGCCAGCAGCTTAGTACAGGGGTTAAGGAACTCTGGAAACACCATATATTTT.

This clone was observed a handful of times. The rearrangement joins TRBV4-1 to TRBJ1-1; D might be TRBD1 (6 bases). The CDR3 totals 14 residues. V shed 7 bases and J shed 7 bases, with 19 bases lying between them. The V gene's germline CDR1 is MGHRA and CDR2 YSYEKL. CDR3 amino acids: CASNPGVGIDEAFF. The DNA for the CDR3 is TGCGCCAGCAACCCAGGGGTCGGAATTGATGAAGCTTTCTTT.

CDR3 nucleotide sequence: TGTGCCAGTTCCTGGCCGGACGTGCGGGTAAGCTCCTACAATGAGCAGTTCTTC. It is translated as CASSWPDVRVSSYNEQFF. V is TRBV28 and J is TRBJ2-1, with D perhaps matching TRBD2 (5 bases). Germline V gene lookup returns CDR1 MDHEN and CDR2 SYDVKM. CDR3 length: 18 residues. The V and J ends lost 9 bases and 0 bases respectively, with 24 bases between them. Full variable domain (remainder filled in from reference TRBV28 and TRBJ2-1): DVKVTQSSRYLVKRTGEKVFLECVQDMDHENMFWYRQDPGLGLRLIYFSYDVKMKEKGDIPEGYSVSREKKERFSLILESASTNQTSMYLCASSWPDVRVSSYNEQFFGPGTRLTVL.

This sequence joins TRBV6-1 and TRBJ2-7; 13 nucleotides agree with TRBD2. The CDR3 consists of 14 residues. V shed 5 bases and J 4 bases; nucleotides not matched to a gene: 2. CDR1 and CDR2 from the germline V gene are MNHNS and SASEGT. The CDR3 DNA sequence: TGTGCCAGCAGTCTGGGACTAGCGGGATACGAGCAGTACTTC. As protein: CASSLGLAGYEQYF.

The V and J genes are TRBV18 and TRBJ1-2; 7 bases fit TRBD1. J gave up 4 bases and V 2 bases, and 4 bases lay outside the gene matches. CDR3 length: 14 amino acids. Looked up from germline, CDR1 is KGHSH and CDR2 is LQKENI. CDR3 protein: CASSPTGQSYGYTF. The DNA of the CDR3 is TGTGCCAGCTCACCAACGGGACAGAGCTATGGCTACACCTTC.

In its sample, this clone was seen once. The gene calls are TRBV4-3 and TRBJ2-1; tentative D call: TRBD2 (5 bases). V was shortened by 3 bases and J by 2 bases, with 11 bases between the two germline ends. This CDR3 is 15 amino acids long. Per germline, CDR1 LGHNA and CDR2 YSLEER. For the CDR3, the DNA is TGCGCCAGCAGCCAGGGCGGGCGGGCCTACAATGAGCAGTTCTTC. Translation gives CASSQGGRAYNEQFF.